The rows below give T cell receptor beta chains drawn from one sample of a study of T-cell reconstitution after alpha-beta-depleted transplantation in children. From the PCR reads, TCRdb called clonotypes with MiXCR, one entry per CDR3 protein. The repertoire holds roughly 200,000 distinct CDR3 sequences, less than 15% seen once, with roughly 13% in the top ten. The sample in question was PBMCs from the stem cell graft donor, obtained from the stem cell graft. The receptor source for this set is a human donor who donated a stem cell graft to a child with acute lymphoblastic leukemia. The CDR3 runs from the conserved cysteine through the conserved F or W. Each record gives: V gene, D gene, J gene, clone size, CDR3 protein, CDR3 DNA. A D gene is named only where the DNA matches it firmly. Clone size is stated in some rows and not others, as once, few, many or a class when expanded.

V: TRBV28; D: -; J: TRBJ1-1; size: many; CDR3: CASSYGPHDMNTEAFF; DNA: TGTGCCAGCAGTTACGGCCCCCATGATATGAACACTGAAGCTTTCTTT
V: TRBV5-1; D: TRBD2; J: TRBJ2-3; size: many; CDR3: CASSYLGVAGRTDTQYF; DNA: TGCGCCAGCAGCTACTTAGGGGTAGCGGGACGCACAGATACGCAGTATTTT
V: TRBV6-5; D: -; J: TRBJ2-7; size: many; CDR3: CASSYSAGINEQYF; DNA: TGTGCCAGCAGTTACTCGGCGGGAATCAACGAGCAGTACTTC
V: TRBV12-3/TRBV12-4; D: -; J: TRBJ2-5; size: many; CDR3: CASRPDVKETQYF; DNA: TGTGCCAGCAGACCGGACGTAAAAGAGACCCAGTACTTC
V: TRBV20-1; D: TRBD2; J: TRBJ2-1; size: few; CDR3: CSARAPGLGSNEQFF; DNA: TGCAGTGCTAGAGCCCCGGGACTAGGCAGCAATGAGCAGTTCTTC
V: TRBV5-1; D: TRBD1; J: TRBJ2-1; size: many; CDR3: CASSLTGDYNEQFF; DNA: TGCGCCAGCAGCTTGACAGGGGACTACAATGAGCAGTTCTTC
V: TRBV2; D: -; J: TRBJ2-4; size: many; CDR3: CASGAGWVKNIQYF; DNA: TGTGCCAGCGGGGCGGGATGGGTCAAAAACATTCAGTACTTC
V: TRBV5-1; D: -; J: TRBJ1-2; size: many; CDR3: CASSLDVANYGYTF; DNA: TGCGCCAGCAGCTTGGACGTCGCGAACTATGGCTACACCTTC
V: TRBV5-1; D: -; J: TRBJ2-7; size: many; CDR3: CASSLVSVPYEQYF; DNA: TGCGCCAGCAGCTTGGTTAGCGTCCCCTACGAGCAGTACTTC
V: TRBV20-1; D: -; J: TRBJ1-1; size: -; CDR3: CSARNAQGTETEAFF; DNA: TGCAGTGCTAGGAATGCCCAGGGGACGGAGACTGAAGCTTTCTTT
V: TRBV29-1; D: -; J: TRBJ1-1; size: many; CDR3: CSVAVHRNTEAFF; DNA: TGCAGCGTTGCGGTGCACAGGAACACTGAAGCTTTCTTT
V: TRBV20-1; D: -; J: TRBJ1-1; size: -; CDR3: CSAGPGGTNEAFF; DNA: TGCAGTGCGGGACCAGGCGGGACGAACGAAGCTTTCTTT
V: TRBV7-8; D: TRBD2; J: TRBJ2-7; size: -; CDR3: CASSLIWEGQYF; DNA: TGTGCCAGCAGTCTGATTTGGGAGGGGCAGTACTTC
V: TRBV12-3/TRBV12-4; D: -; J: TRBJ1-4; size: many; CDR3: CASTRQMRGEKLFF; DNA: TGTGCCAGCACCCGACAGATGCGGGGTGAAAAACTGTTTTTT
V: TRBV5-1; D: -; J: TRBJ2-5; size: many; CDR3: CASRRRGEGETQYF; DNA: TGCGCCAGCAGACGAAGAGGTGAGGGAGAGACCCAGTACTTC
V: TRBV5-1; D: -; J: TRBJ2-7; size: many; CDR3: CASSLVDGEQYF; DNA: TGCGCCAGCAGCTTGGTTGACGGCGAGCAGTACTTC
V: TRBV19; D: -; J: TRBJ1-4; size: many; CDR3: CASSKAVAATNEKLFF; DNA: TGTGCCAGTAGTAAGGCGGTTGCAGCAACTAATGAAAAACTGTTTTTT
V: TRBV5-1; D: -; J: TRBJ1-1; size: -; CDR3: CASSLGHLVNTEAFF; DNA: TGCGCCAGCAGCTTGGGTCATCTTGTGAACACTGAAGCTTTCTTT
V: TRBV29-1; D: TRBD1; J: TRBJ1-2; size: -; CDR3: CSVEKLQGAGYTF; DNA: TGCAGCGTTGAGAAACTACAGGGGGCTGGCTACACCTTC
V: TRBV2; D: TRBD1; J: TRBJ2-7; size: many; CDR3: CASQDRDYEQYF; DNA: TGTGCCAGTCAGGACAGGGACTACGAGCAGTACTTC
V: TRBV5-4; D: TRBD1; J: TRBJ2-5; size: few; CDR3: CASRLDRGQETQYF; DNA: TGTGCCAGCAGGTTGGACAGGGGGCAAGAGACCCAGTACTTC
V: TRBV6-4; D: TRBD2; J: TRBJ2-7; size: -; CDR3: CASRSGTTLREQYF; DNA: TGTGCCAGCAGATCCGGGACTACTCTAAGAGAGCAGTACTTC
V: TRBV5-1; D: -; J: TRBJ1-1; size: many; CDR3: CASSAGVNTEAFF; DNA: TGCGCCAGCAGCGCTGGAGTGAACACTGAAGCTTTCTTT
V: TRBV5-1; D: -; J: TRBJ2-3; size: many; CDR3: CASTVGTLGRDTQYF; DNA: TGCGCCAGCACCGTGGGAACGCTAGGTAGAGATACGCAGTATTTT
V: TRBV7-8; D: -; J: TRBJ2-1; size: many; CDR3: CASSLAGPLGGEQFF; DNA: TGTGCCAGCAGCTTAGCGGGGCCCCTAGGAGGTGAGCAGTTCTTC
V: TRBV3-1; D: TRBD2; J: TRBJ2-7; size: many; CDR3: CASSPTWTSGGYEQYF; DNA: TGTGCCAGCAGCCCCACGTGGACTAGCGGGGGCTACGAGCAGTACTTC
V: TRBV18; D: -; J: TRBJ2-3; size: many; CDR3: CASSPQAVRGTDTQYF; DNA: TGTGCCAGCTCACCACAGGCGGTGAGGGGTACAGATACGCAGTATTTT
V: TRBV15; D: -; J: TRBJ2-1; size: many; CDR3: CATGEGNSYNEQFF; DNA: TGTGCCACCGGCGAGGGAAACTCCTACAATGAGCAGTTCTTC
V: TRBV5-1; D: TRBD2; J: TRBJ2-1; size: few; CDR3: CASTAGAGVSYNEQFF; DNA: TGCGCCAGTACGGCCGGGGCGGGAGTGTCCTACAATGAGCAGTTCTTC
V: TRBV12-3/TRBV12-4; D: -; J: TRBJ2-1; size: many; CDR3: CASSPSPGPNNEQFF; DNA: TGTGCCAGCAGTCCGTCGCCGGGACCGAACAATGAGCAGTTCTTC